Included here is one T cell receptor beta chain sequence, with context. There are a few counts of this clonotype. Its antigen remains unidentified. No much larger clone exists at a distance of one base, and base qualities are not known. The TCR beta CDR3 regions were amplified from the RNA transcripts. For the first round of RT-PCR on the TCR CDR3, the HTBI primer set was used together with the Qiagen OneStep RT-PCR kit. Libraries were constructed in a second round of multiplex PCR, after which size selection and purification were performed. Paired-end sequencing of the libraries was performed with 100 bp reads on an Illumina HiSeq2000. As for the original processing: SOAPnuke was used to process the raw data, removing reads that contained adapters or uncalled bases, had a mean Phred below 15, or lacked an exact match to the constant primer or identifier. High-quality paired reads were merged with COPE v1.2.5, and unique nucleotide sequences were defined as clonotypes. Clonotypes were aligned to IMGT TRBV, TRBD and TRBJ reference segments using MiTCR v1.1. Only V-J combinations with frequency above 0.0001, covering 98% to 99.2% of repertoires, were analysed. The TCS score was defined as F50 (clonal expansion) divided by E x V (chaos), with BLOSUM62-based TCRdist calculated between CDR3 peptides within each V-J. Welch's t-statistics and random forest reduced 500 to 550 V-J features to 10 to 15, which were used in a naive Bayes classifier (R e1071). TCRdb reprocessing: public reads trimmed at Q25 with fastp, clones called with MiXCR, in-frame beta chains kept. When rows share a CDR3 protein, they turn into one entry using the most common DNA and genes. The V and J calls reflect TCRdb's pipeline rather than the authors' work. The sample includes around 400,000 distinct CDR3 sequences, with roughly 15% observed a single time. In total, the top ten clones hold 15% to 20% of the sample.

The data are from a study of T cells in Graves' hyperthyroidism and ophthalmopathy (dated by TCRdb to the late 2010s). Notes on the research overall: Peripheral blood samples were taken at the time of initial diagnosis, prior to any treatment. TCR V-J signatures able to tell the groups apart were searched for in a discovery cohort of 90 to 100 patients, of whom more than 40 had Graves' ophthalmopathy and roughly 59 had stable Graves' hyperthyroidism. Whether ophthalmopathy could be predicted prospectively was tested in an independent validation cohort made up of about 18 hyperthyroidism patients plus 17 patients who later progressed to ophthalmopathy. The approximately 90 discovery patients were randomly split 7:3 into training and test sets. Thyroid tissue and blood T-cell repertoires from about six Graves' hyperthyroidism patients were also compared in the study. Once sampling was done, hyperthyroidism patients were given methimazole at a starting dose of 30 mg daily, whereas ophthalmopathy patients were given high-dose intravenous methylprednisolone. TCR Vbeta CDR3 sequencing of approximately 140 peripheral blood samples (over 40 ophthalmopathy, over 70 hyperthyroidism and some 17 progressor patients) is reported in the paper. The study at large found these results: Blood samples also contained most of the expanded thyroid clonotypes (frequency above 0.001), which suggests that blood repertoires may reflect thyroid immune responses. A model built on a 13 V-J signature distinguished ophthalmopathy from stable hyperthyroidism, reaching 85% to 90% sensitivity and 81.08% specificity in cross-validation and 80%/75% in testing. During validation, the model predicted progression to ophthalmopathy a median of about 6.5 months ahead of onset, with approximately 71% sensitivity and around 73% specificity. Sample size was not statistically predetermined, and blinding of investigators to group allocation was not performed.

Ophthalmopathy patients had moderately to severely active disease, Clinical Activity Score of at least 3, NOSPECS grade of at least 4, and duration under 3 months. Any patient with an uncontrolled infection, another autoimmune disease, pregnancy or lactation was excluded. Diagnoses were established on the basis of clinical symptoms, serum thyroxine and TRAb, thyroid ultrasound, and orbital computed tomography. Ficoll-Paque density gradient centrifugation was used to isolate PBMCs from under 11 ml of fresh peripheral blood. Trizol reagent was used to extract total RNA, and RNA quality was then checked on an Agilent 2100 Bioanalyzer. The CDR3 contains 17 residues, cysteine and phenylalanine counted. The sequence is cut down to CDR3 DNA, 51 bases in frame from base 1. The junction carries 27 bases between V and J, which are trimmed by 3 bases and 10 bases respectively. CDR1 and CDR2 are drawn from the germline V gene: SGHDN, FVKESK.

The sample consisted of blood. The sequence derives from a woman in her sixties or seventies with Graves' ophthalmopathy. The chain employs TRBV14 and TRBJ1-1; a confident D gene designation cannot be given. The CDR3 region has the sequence CASSHTIRWAVKSLAFF. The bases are TGTGCCAGCAGCCACACGATTCGATGGGCAGTAAAATCGCTAGCTTTCTTT.